The clone carrying this T cell receptor (beta chain) was seen a handful of times. The same CDR3 also results from other DNA sequences found in this sample. Of the isolated RNA, all was reverse transcribed, and so the sequenced material was expressed TCRB transcripts. Generated by immunoSEQ multiplex PCR, the TCRdb table keeps only in-frame clones and is missing some. The table includes 200,000 to 250,000 clones, 68% detected once. CD4+ naive, central memory, regulatory and stem cell-like memory subsets were isolated by sorting on CD45RO/CCR7/CD25/CD127/CD95/CD27. The data derive from a study of beta chain features in type 1 diabetes. Study context: There was similarity between patients and healthy donors in age, gender and cell yields.

Looked up from germline, CDR1 is SQVTM and CDR2 is ANQGSEA. V lost 1 base and J lost 0, with 7 bases in between. This CDR3 comprises 14 residues. The rearrangement joins TRBV29-1 to TRBJ2-1, with D hard to call. This receptor was identified in a man between 25 and 39 years old in good health. The source material was naive CD4+ T cells from blood. The CDR3 protein is CSVEGRSSYNEQFF. The CDR3 DNA reads TGCAGCGTTGAAGGTAGGAGCTCCTACAATGAGCAGTTCTTC.